This passage covers 31 T cell receptor beta chains from one sample sequenced in a study of blood T cells in healthy people across ages. Using a J-beta primer mix together with a sample-barcoded 5' primer, a second PCR was run for about 6 to 12 cycles. TCRdb reprocessed the 5' RACE reads with MiXCR, giving one entry per CDR3 protein. Found here are about 800,000 distinct CDR3 sequences, 55% to 70% of them singletons; the top ten hold about 20%. Material: blood. These receptors came from a man aged 25 to 40 in good health.

V gene TRBV6-5 combines with J gene TRBJ1-6; D is uncertain. Trimming removed 0 bases at V and 1 base at J, with 7 bases between. CDR1 and CDR2 from the germline V gene are MNHEY and SVGAGI. The CDR3 loop spans 16 amino acids. In DNA, the CDR3 is TGTGCCAGCAGTTACTCCTCGGGGTCCTATAATTCACCCCTCCACTTT. This encodes CASSYSSGSYNSPLHF.

CDR3 sequence reads: CASPRGGDEQFF. CDR3 nucleotides: TGTGCCAGCCCGCGGGGGGGGGATGAGCAGTTCTTC. The chain has TRBV27 and TRBJ2-1; 9 bases match TRBD2. The germline gives CDR1 MNHEY, CDR2 SMNVEV (reference sequence). The CDR3 runs to 12 residues. Unmatched junction bases numbered 4, after V lost 8 bases and J lost 8 bases.

The rearrangement links TRBV3-1 to TRBJ1-5, with 9 bases that match TRBD1. V lost 4 bases, J lost 5 bases, and 3 bases stayed unmatched. Germline values: CDR1 LGHDT, CDR2 YNNKEL (reference sequence). The CDR3 contains 14 residues. CDR3 sequence reads: CASSRQGGDQPQHF. The CDR3 DNA reads TGTGCCAGCAGCCGACAGGGGGGAGATCAGCCCCAGCATTTT.

This chain joins TRBV19 and TRBJ1-2, with D possibly matching TRBD1 (6 bases). The CDR3 sequence is 16 residues long. The germline CDR1 and CDR2 sequences are LNHDA and SQIVND (reference sequence). Trimming stripped 7 bases from V and 4 bases from J, with 22 bases between. The CDR3 DNA follows: TGTGCCAGTATGGACACCGATACCCGGGGGCGCTATGGCTACACCTTC. It specifies CASMDTDTRGRYGYTF.

This chain links TRBV7-9 with TRBJ1-2, with 7 bases lining up with TRBD1. The germline V gene encodes CDR1 SEHNR and CDR2 FQNEAQ (reference sequence). The CDR3 is 17 residues long. V was clipped by 2 bases and J by 8 bases; unmatched bases: 17. The CDR3 region is CASSLPDTGQPGIGYTF. CDR3 nucleotide sequence: TGTGCCAGCAGCTTACCTGATACGGGACAGCCAGGGATAGGCTACACCTTC.

J is TRBJ2-4 and V is TRBV19; TRBD1 agrees at 7 bases. Germline-derived CDR1 and CDR2 are LNHDA and SQIVND (reference sequence). J was trimmed by 1 base and V by 5 bases; bases with no gene match: 11. The CDR3 runs to 17 residues. CDR3 loop: CASSARTGPTAKNIQYF. DNA of the CDR3: TGTGCCAGTAGTGCGCGGACAGGCCCGACGGCCAAAAACATTCAGTACTTC.

This clonotype was counted a single time. The chain links TRBV7-2 to TRBJ1-4; a possible D gene is TRBD1 (5 bases). V was clipped by 2 bases and J by 8 bases, with 9 bases between them. CDR1 and CDR2 (germline): SGHTA, FQGNSA. The CDR3 runs 13 residues. CDR3 sequence reads: CASSLSRAEKLFF. For the CDR3, the DNA is TGTGCCAGCAGCTTATCCAGGGCCGAAAAACTGTTTTTT.

DNA of the CDR3: TGTGCCAGCAGTGGGGGCGGGGGGGGCTACGAGCAGTACTTC. Protein: CASSGGGGGYEQYF. The chain uses TRBV12-3 or TRBV12-4 and TRBJ2-5; 9 nucleotides agree with TRBD2. The end of the DNA is better explained by TRBJ2-7, so the J call may be wrong. The CDR3 extends over 14 amino acids.

This clonotype was seen many times. The V call is TRBV29-1, the J call TRBJ1-2, with D hard to call. In germline, CDR1 is SQVTM, CDR2 ANQGSEA. The germline V and J ends were trimmed by 6 bases and 8 bases, with 16 bases remaining between them. CDR3 length: 12 amino acids. CDR3 DNA sequence: TGCAGCGTAGTCAGAGAGACTCGCGGCTACACCTTC. Encoded protein: CSVVRETRGYTF.

The gene calls are TRBV21-1 and TRBJ2-1. TRBV21-1 constitutes a pseudogene. The CDR3 covers 13 residues. The CDR3 DNA reads as TGTGCCAGCAGCAAAGTTATCCGGAATGAGCAGTTCTTC. The encoded protein is CASSKVIRNEQFF.

This chain connects TRBV29-1 to TRBJ2-5, with TRBD2 as a possible D gene (6 bases). This CDR3 region has 14 residues. V was cut by 7 bases and J by 1 base, with 16 bases left in between. The germline gives CDR1 SQVTM, CDR2 ANQGSEA. CDR3 amino acids: CSAEESGLQETQYF. DNA of the CDR3: TGCAGCGCGGAGGAATCGGGACTCCAAGAGACCCAGTACTTC.

The chain couples TRBV7-2 to TRBJ2-3, with D unclear. Trimming cost V 5 bases and J 2 bases, with 11 bases left between them. The CDR3 runs to 14 residues. Germline V gene sequence: CDR1 SGHTA, CDR2 FQGNSA. CDR3 region: CASSLNLPTDTQYF. The CDR3 DNA reads TGTGCCAGCAGCCTGAACCTCCCCACAGATACGCAGTATTTT.

This clonotype was seen once. This chain joins TRBV7-9 and TRBJ2-4, with no clear D. This CDR3 contains 13 residues. CDR1 is SEHNR, CDR2 FQNEAQ, per germline (reference sequence). Trimming left V 5 bases short and J 9 bases short, with 14 bases between. The DNA of the CDR3 is TGTGCCAGCAGCCCCGAGAGTATCGGCATTCAGTACTTC. This codes for CASSPESIGIQYF.

The genes are TRBV7-9 and TRBJ2-7; TRBD1 might be the D (5 bases). Germline V gene data show CDR1 as SEHNR and CDR2 as FQNEAQ (reference sequence). V was clipped by 4 bases and J by 0 bases, with 16 bases between them. CDR3 length: 16 residues. DNA for the CDR3: TGTGCCAGCAGCTACCCCGACAGTGTTAGCTCCTACGAGCAGTACTTC. Protein sequence: CASSYPDSVSSYEQYF.

This clonotype was detected once. This rearrangement joins TRBV6-1 to TRBJ2-5; 8 bases line up with TRBD1. This CDR3 region has 17 residues. Per the germline V gene, CDR1 is MNHNS and CDR2 is SASEGT. The J segment lost 2 bases and the V segment lost 6 bases, leaving 14 bases of the junction unmatched. The CDR3 here is CASSAPPPGQEQETQYF. CDR3 nucleotide sequence: TGTGCCAGCAGCGCGCCCCCTCCGGGACAGGAGCAAGAGACCCAGTACTTC.

Only a few counts were recorded for this clonotype. CDR3 residues: CASRSRTGGEETQYF. The CDR3 coding sequence is TGTGCCAGCAGATCTCGGACAGGGGGTGAGGAGACCCAGTACTTC. The rearrangement joins TRBV11-2 to TRBJ2-5; TRBD1 aligns across 10 bases. The J segment lost 5 bases and the V segment lost 6 bases, leaving 9 bases of the junction unmatched. The CDR3 runs 15 residues. Germline-derived CDR1 and CDR2 are SGHAT and FQNNGV.

The V and J genes are TRBV7-2 and TRBJ2-5, with D tentatively TRBD2 (6 bases). The J call is doubtful: the DNA matches TRBJ2-7 better. CDR3 size: 14 residues. The germline V gene has CDR1 SGHTA and CDR2 FQGNSA. The CDR3 here is CASSFRTGAYEQYF. The CDR3, as DNA: TGTGCCAGCAGCTTCCGGACGGGGGCCTACGAGCAGTACTTC.

The gene calls are TRBV6-5 and TRBJ1-4; 8 bases match TRBD1. From germline, CDR1 is MNHEY and CDR2 SVGAGI. Trimming removed 6 bases from V and 8 bases from J; junction bases left unmatched: 8. The CDR3 is 14 residues long. CDR3 bases: TGTGCCAGCAGACCCAGGGGGCGAAGGGAAAAACTGTTTTTT. This translates into CASRPRGRREKLFF.

The chain recombines TRBV20-1 with TRBJ1-5; 8 nucleotides match TRBD1. Germline V CDR1 and CDR2: DFQATT, SNEGSKA (reference sequence). V was clipped by 5 bases and J by 5 bases; unmatched bases: 8. CDR3 length: 14 residues. CDR3 coding DNA: TGCAGTGCTGGGACAGGCGAGCAATATCAGCCCCAGCATTTT. Encoded protein: CSAGTGEQYQPQHF.

The rearrangement joins TRBV27 to TRBJ2-5; either TRBD1 or TRBD2 may fit D (5 bases each). The V gene's germline CDR1 is MNHEY and CDR2 SMNVEV (reference sequence). The CDR3 loop spans 13 amino acids. With 7 bases removed from V and 5 bases from J, the gap between germline ends came to 14 bases. This CDR3 is CASTGHSKETQYF. In DNA, the CDR3 is TGTGCCAGCACGGGGCACTCCAAGGAGACCCAGTACTTC.

This clonotype was found once. J is TRBJ2-7 and V is TRBV2, with D tentatively TRBD1 or TRBD2 (5 bases each). This CDR3 comprises 15 residues. Germline values: CDR1 SNHLY, CDR2 FYNNEI. V was shortened by 9 bases and J by 0 bases, with 18 bases between the two germline ends. Written as DNA, the CDR3 is TGTGCCAGTATTCCTCCCTCAGGGAGCTCCTACGAGCAGTACTTC. Protein product: CASIPPSGSSYEQYF.

V gene TRBV5-4 combines with J gene TRBJ2-1, with 9 positions matching TRBD2. Germline V gene sequence: CDR1 SGHNT, CDR2 YYREEE (reference sequence). Trimming at V came to 2 bases and at J to 7 bases, leaving 7 bases not matched to a gene. This CDR3 is built from 15 residues. The CDR3 sequence: CASSFLGTSKNEQFF. DNA for the CDR3: TGTGCCAGCAGCTTTTTGGGGACTAGCAAAAATGAGCAGTTCTTC.

This clonotype has just a few counts. The chain has TRBV20-1 and TRBJ2-3, with TRBD2 matching 8 bases. Germline CDR1 DFQATT, CDR2 SNEGSKA (reference sequence). After removal of 3 bases from V and 5 bases from J, the junction contained 16 bases not matched to a gene. This CDR3 region has 17 residues. In DNA, the CDR3 is TGCAGTGCTAGGCGGGGCCTGAGCGGGAGTGCTGTAGATACGCAGTATTTT. Protein: CSARRGLSGSAVDTQYF.

The V call is TRBV10-3, the J call TRBJ2-7, with unresolved D. The DNA end lines up better with TRBJ2-5; the J call may be wrong. Germline CDR1 ENHRY, CDR2 SYGVKD. This CDR3 is 14 amino acids long. The CDR3 coding sequence is TGTGCCACCGGCTTGGACCCCTCGGAAGAGACCCAGTACTTC. Amino acid sequence: CATGLDPSEETQYF.

The CDR3 coding sequence is TGCGCCAGCAGCCAAACCCCGGGACTAGACGCTGACAATGAGCAGTTCTTC. Its protein is CASSQTPGLDADNEQFF. This chain connects TRBV4-3 to TRBJ2-1; 8 bases map to TRBD2. The CDR3 has 17 amino acids. Germline CDR1 and CDR2: LGHNA and YSLEER. The V segment lost 2 bases and the J segment 5 bases; nucleotides outside the gene matches: 11.

This clonotype was observed a handful of times. V and J are TRBV6-5 and TRBJ2-6; the D gene could be TRBD1 or TRBD2 (5 bases each). This CDR3 comprises 18 residues. Germline V gene lookup returns CDR1 MNHEY and CDR2 SVGAGI. Trimming took 1 base from V and 0 from J, leaving 13 bases between them. The CDR3, as DNA: TGTGCCAGCAGTTACTTCGGGGCTGCCGGCTCTGGGGCCAACGTCCTGACTTTC. Protein: CASSYFGAAGSGANVLTF.

This clonotype has more than one count but fewer than ten. The junction and the germline gene differ at one end; a read error may be behind it. The chain couples TRBV12-3 or TRBV12-4 to TRBJ2-7; 8 positions match TRBD2. The CDR3 runs 14 residues. Here the CDR3 reads CASSLVGGAYEQYF. CDR3 sequence (DNA): TGTGCCAGCAGCTTAGTCGGGGGGGCCTACGAGCAGTACTTC.

V and J are TRBV20-1 and TRBJ2-7; 9 nucleotides line up with TRBD2. Germline CDR1 is DFQATT and CDR2 is SNEGSKA (reference sequence). J gave up 6 bases and V 5 bases, and 8 bases lay outside the gene matches. The CDR3 spans 13 residues. CDR3 in amino acids: CSAESGRMGEQYF. The CDR3 region has the DNA TGCAGTGCTGAGAGCGGGAGGATGGGCGAGCAGTACTTC.

The chain joins TRBV15 to TRBJ2-7; D call uncertain. V was trimmed by 2 bases and J by 6 bases, leaving 8 bases between them. CDR1 and CDR2 from the germline V gene are LNHNV and YYDKDF (reference sequence). The CDR3 length is 12 residues. The chain's CDR3 is CATSRPSGEQYF. The CDR3 DNA follows: TGTGCCACCAGCAGACCCTCGGGCGAGCAGTACTTC.

CDR3 coding DNA: TGTGCCTCCAAGCGCGACTACGAGCAGTACTTC. It specifies CASKRDYEQYF. The chain carries TRBV6-2 or TRBV6-3 and TRBJ2-7; D is undetermined. The V and J ends lost 11 bases and 3 bases respectively, with 11 bases between them. CDR1 is MNHEY, CDR2 SVGEGT, per germline. The CDR3 covers 11 residues.

The rearrangement links TRBV2 to TRBJ2-3, with no clear D. CDR3 length equals 13 residues. The V end lost 7 bases, the J end lost 4 bases, and 12 bases lay between the germline ends. In germline, CDR1 is SNHLY, CDR2 FYNNEI. The DNA for the CDR3 is TGTGCCAGCAAGGGCTCCGCCGCAGATACGCAGTATTTT. Protein product: CASKGSAADTQYF.